The clone carrying this TCR beta chain was seen only a few times. Its antigen is not known. The diagnoses drew upon clinical symptoms, serum thyroxine and TRAb, thyroid ultrasound and orbital computed tomography. CDR3 length: 16 residues. Germline V gene sequence: CDR1 MDHEN, CDR2 SYDVKM. V lost 6 bases to trimming and J lost 0 bases, with 14 bases between them. This specimen comes from a study of T cells in Graves' hyperthyroidism and ophthalmopathy. Using RNA transcripts as the source, TCR beta CDR3 regions were amplified. HTBI primers drove first-round RT-PCR of the TCR CDR3. Each CDR3 protein is one row after TCRdb ran MiXCR on the multiplex PCR reads. Among approximately 690,000 distinct CDR3 sequences listed, about 15% were seen once. Findings and limits, study-wide: Ophthalmopathy got predicted by the model a median about six months before its onset. Most clonotypes expanded in thyroid above 0.001 were likewise present in blood.

The clonotype comes from a woman aged 45-59 years with Graves' ophthalmopathy. The chain has TRBV28 and TRBJ2-2, with D possibly being TRBD1 or TRBD2 (5 bases each). What was sequenced was blood. The CDR3 loop is CASRNTGAPNTGELFF. The CDR3 DNA follows: TGTGCCAGCAGAAATACCGGGGCCCCGAACACCGGGGAGCTGTTTTTT.